This T cell receptor beta chain emerged from a study of spatial heterogeneity in lung cancer. Study summary: Each unique TCR and UMI combination was seen more than ten times on average in raw reads.

Time point defined: sample taken at primary tumor resection. The donors, 70 or so patients with untreated early-stage non-small cell lung cancer, provided the samples. Unsorted samples of tumor, nontumor lung or frozen PBMC had their whole RNA sequenced. CDR1 and CDR2 from the germline V gene are MDHEN and SYDVKM. V dropped 6 bases and J dropped 7; count of bases not matched to a gene: 16. The CDR3 spans 17 residues. Unique molecular identifiers tagged every individual TCR cDNA molecule. TCRdb re-called the 5' RACE reads with MiXCR, one entry per CDR3 protein. The sample holds some 9,600 distinct CDR3 sequences, 6.1% seen once. This clonotype was seen ten or more times.

The chain is built from TRBV28 and TRBJ2-1; 9 nucleotides align to TRBD1. The sequence was obtained from a male donor with early-stage non-small cell lung cancer. The input for sequencing was normal lung tissue next to the tumor, taken at surgery. CDR3 region: CASSQSSGTGSRNEQFF. The DNA of the CDR3 is TGTGCCAGCAGCCAATCCTCCGGGACAGGGTCTCGGAATGAGCAGTTCTTC. Supplemented by reference TRBV28 and TRBJ2-1, the full variable domain reads DVKVTQSSRYLVKRTGEKVFLECVQDMDHENMFWYRQDPGLGLRLIYFSYDVKMKEKGDIPEGYSVSREKKERFSLILESASTNQTSMYLCASSQSSGTGSRNEQFFGPGTRLTVL.